The 29 T cell receptor beta chains below were found in one sample sequenced in a study of a mutant IDH1 vaccine in newly diagnosed glioma. Time point here: week 35, safety follow-up. Doses of 300 ug of mutant IDH1 20-mer peptide were given with topical imiquimod. Their specific antigens are unknown. Here immunoSEQ multiplex PCR was the method, and the copy in TCRdb shows in-frame clones only, minus some. The sample yields 50,000 to 70,000 clones, around 85% seen once. Material: PBMCs, obtained from a glioma patient whose treatment included an IDH1 peptide vaccine. These receptors all stem from a man in his forties with glioma.

CDR3 in amino acids: CASSPSGGSYEQYF. DNA of the CDR3: TGTGCCAGTAGTCCTAGCGGGGGTTCCTACGAGCAGTACTTC. The chain links TRBV19 to TRBJ2-7; 10 bases fit TRBD2. The CDR3 is 14 residues long. V shed 5 bases and J 1 base; nucleotides not matched to a gene: 2. Germline V gene sequence: CDR1 LNHDA, CDR2 SQIVND (reference sequence).

CDR3 nucleotides: TGTGCCAGCAGCTTCCAGGGAAGAGAGACCCAGTACTTC. Translation gives CASSFQGRETQYF. The gene calls are TRBV5-6 and TRBJ2-5; D might be TRBD1 (5 bases). V gave up 2 bases and J gave up 4 bases, with 9 bases separating them. From germline, CDR1 is SGHDT and CDR2 YYEEEE. CDR3 size: 13 residues.

The rearrangement joins TRBV6-5 to TRBJ1-4, with D perhaps TRBD1 (5 bases). In germline, CDR1 is MNHEY, CDR2 SVGAGI. With 0 bases removed from V and 6 bases from J, the gap between germline ends came to 11 bases. The CDR3 covers 15 residues. The CDR3 nucleotides are TGTGCCAGCAGTTACTCGTGGGACTCTGATGAAAAACTGTTTTTT. Its translation is CASSYSWDSDEKLFF.

V gene TRBV5-6 combines with J gene TRBJ2-1; 7 positions match TRBD1. CDR1 and CDR2 from the germline V gene are SGHDT and YYEEEE. The CDR3 spans 11 residues. Trimming at V came to 0 bases and at J to 14 bases, leaving 2 bases not matched to a gene. CDR3 DNA sequence: TGTGCCAGCAGCTTGGACAGGGGTGAGTTCTTC. It translates to CASSLDRGEFF.

The CDR3 coding sequence is TGTGCCAGCTCGCCCCCCACCGGGGAGCTGTTTTTT. Its translation is CASSPPTGELFF. The chain links TRBV25-1 to TRBJ2-2; unclear D gene. The germline V and J ends were trimmed by 8 bases and 4 bases, with 8 bases remaining between them. The CDR3 length is 12 residues. The germline CDR1 and CDR2 sequences are MGHDK and SYGVNS. Full variable domain (remainder filled in from reference TRBV25-1 and TRBJ2-2): EADIYQTPRYLVIGTGKKITLECSQTMGHDKMYWYQQDPGMELHLIHYSYGVNSTEKGDLSSESTVSRIRTEHFPLTLESARPSHTSQYLCASSPPTGELFFGEGSRLTVL.

The chain is built from TRBV4-2 and TRBJ2-7; D gene ambiguous. V gave up 4 bases and J gave up 5 bases, with 15 bases separating them. CDR1 LGHNA and CDR2 YNFKEQ come from the germline V gene. This CDR3 region has 14 residues. CDR3 protein: CASSLTGQDNEQYF. DNA for the CDR3: TGTGCCAGCAGCCTCACGGGCCAGGATAACGAGCAGTACTTC.

The gene calls are TRBV6-1 and TRBJ1-4; D perhaps matches TRBD1 (6 bases). This CDR3 has 14 amino acids. V lost 10 bases and J lost 0, with 12 bases in between. Germline CDR1 is MNHNS and CDR2 is SASEGT. CDR3 region: CATRGDTTNEKLFF. The CDR3 DNA reads as TGTGCCACCCGGGGGGACACAACTAATGAAAAACTGTTTTTT.

The chain carries TRBV29-1 and TRBJ1-1; D unresolved. Trimming shortened V by 8 bases and J by 3 bases, and 13 bases separated the two germline ends. The CDR3 has 12 residues. Looked up from germline, CDR1 is SQVTM and CDR2 is ANQGSEA. The CDR3 region is CSTAGIDTEAFF. CDR3 in DNA: TGCAGCACCGCAGGTATTGACACTGAAGCTTTCTTT. Full variable domain (rest looked up from reference TRBV29-1 and TRBJ1-1): SAVISQKPSRDICQRGTSLTIQCQVDSQVTMMFWYRQQPGQSLTLIATANQGSEATYESGFVIDKFPISRPNLTFSTLTVSNMSPEDSSIYLCSTAGIDTEAFFGQGTRLTVV.

The V gene is TRBV5-1, the J gene TRBJ1-2; possible D gene TRBD1, 5 bases. The CDR3 spans 15 residues. CDR1 SGHRS and CDR2 YFSETQ come from the germline V gene. Trimming cost V 1 base and J 1 base, with 11 bases left between them. The CDR3 region has the DNA TGCGCCAGCAGCTTGTCCGGGACTGGTAACTATGGCTACACCTTC. It codes for CASSLSGTGNYGYTF.

This chain links TRBV19 with TRBJ2-7; no definite D call. CDR3 length: 13 residues. The germline V gene has CDR1 LNHDA and CDR2 SQIVND (reference sequence). V was pared by 1 base and J by 6 bases, with 10 bases between. The CDR3 coding sequence is TGTGCCAGTAGTATAGGGCCCGGTGGCGAGCAGTACTTC. Translation: CASSIGPGGEQYF. Combining the CDR3 with reference TRBV19 and TRBJ2-7 gives the whole variable domain DGGITQSPKYLFRKEGQNVTLSCEQNLNHDAMYWYRQDPGQGLRLIYYSQIVNDFQKGDIAEGYSVSREKKESFPLTVTSAQKNPTAFYLCASSIGPGGEQYFGPGTRLTVT.

The V and J genes are TRBV7-2 and TRBJ1-3, with 8 bases fitting TRBD1. Germline CDR1 is SGHTA and CDR2 is FQGNSA. CDR3 size: 14 residues. With V trimmed by 5 bases and J by 6 bases, 6 bases remained unmatched. Here the CDR3 DNA reads TGTGCCAGCAGCCCCGACAGGGGACCAAACACCATATATTTT. Residues: CASSPDRGPNTIYF.

V is TRBV7-9 and J is TRBJ2-5; TRBD1 matches at 7 bases. Germline CDR1 and CDR2: SEHNR and FQNEAQ (reference sequence). Trimming at V came to 1 base and at J to 7 bases, leaving 3 bases not matched to a gene. The length of the CDR3 is 13 residues. CDR3: CASSLEGAGTQYF. CDR3 coding DNA: TGTGCCAGCAGCTTAGAGGGGGCAGGGACCCAGTACTTC.

The rearrangement joins TRBV30 to TRBJ1-5, with D possibly TRBD1 on 6 matching bases. Trimming left V 5 bases short and J 4 bases short, with 12 bases between. Germline V lookup: CDR1 GTSNPN, CDR2 SVGIG (reference sequence). The CDR3 runs 13 residues. The DNA of the CDR3 is TGTGCCTGGTCTCGACAGGTAAATCAGCCCCAGCATTTT. Encoded protein: CAWSRQVNQPQHF.

This clone was seen more than once but under ten times. The chain combines TRBV5-6 with TRBJ2-1; TRBD1 is a possible D gene (5 bases). The CDR3 runs 15 residues. V shed 2 bases and J shed 0 bases, with 9 bases lying between them. CDR1 and CDR2 (germline): SGHDT, YYEEEE. The CDR3 nucleotides are TGTGCCAGCAGCTTAGGGGCAGACTCCTACAATGAGCAGTTCTTC. Translating it yields CASSLGADSYNEQFF. Using reference TRBV5-6 and TRBJ2-1 for the parts outside the CDR3, the full variable domain is DAGVTQSPTHLIKTRGQQVTLRCSPKSGHDTVSWYQQALGQGPQFIFQYYEEEERQRGNFPDRFSGHQFPNYSSELNVNALLLGDSALYLCASSLGADSYNEQFFGPGTRLTVL.

As to this clone: Other DNA sequences in the same sample also yield this CDR3. The chain links TRBV18 to TRBJ1-1; D is unresolved. The CDR3 sequence is 14 residues long. Germline V CDR1 and CDR2: KGHSH, LQKENI. Between the trimmed V and J ends, which lost 0 bases and 1 base, there was a span of 6 bases. CDR3 amino acids: CASSPPGRNTEAFF. In nucleotides, the CDR3 is TGTGCCAGCTCACCACCGGGTCGGAACACTGAAGCTTTCTTT.

J is TRBJ2-7 and V is TRBV2; D gene unclear. The CDR3 has 13 residues. Looked up from germline, CDR1 is SNHLY and CDR2 is FYNNEI. V lost 2 bases and J lost 7, with 12 bases in between. This CDR3 reads CASSELGLREQYF. CDR3 DNA: TGTGCCAGCAGTGAACTGGGTTTGCGGGAGCAGTACTTC. Looking up the rest from reference TRBV2 and TRBJ2-7 gives the full variable domain: EPEVTQTPSHQVTQMGQEVILRCVPISNHLYFYWYRQILGQKVEFLVSFYNNEISEKSEIFDDQFSVERPDGSNFTLKIRSTKLEDSAMYFCASSELGLREQYFGPGTRLTVT.

The chain employs TRBV7-9 and TRBJ2-1; D unresolved. This CDR3 spans 15 amino acids. Trimming pared 7 bases from V and 0 bases from J, leaving 13 bases between. Germline CDR1 and CDR2: SEHNR and FQNEAQ (reference sequence). CDR3 in amino acids: CASTPQLYSYNEQFF. DNA for the CDR3: TGTGCCAGCACCCCACAGTTATACTCCTACAATGAGCAGTTCTTC.

In this sample, this clone turned up once. The CDR3 reads CASRAGVEGDTQYF. CDR3 DNA sequence: TGCGCCAGCAGAGCGGGAGTGGAGGGAGATACGCAGTATTTT. V and J are TRBV5-1 and TRBJ2-3; TRBD2 agrees at 8 bases. Trimming removed 5 bases from V and 5 bases from J; junction bases left unmatched: 7. The CDR3 totals 14 residues. Per the germline V gene, CDR1 is SGHRS and CDR2 is YFSETQ.

The chain is built from TRBV4-2 and TRBJ2-3; 8 nucleotides agree with TRBD2. The CDR3 runs to 18 residues. In germline, CDR1 is LGHNA, CDR2 YNFKEQ. The trim removed 0 bases at V and 5 bases at J, leaving 13 bases unmatched. The chain's CDR3 is CASSQDWAGGPSGDTQYF. The CDR3 nucleotides read TGTGCCAGCAGCCAAGATTGGGCGGGGGGCCCCTCCGGAGATACGCAGTATTTT.

The chain uses TRBV19 and TRBJ2-7; 8 positions match TRBD1. CDR1 is LNHDA and CDR2 is SQIVND in the germline V gene (reference sequence). CDR3 length: 14 amino acids. Trimming cost V 7 bases and J 5 bases; bases outside gene matches: 10. In DNA, the CDR3 is TGTGCCAGTACTGCGGACAGGGTCAGCGACGAGCAGTACTTC. It encodes CASTADRVSDEQYF.

The V gene is TRBV4-2, the J gene TRBJ2-7; TRBD1 matches 7 bases. Germline CDR1 is LGHNA and CDR2 is YNFKEQ. The CDR3 contains 15 residues. V lost 0 bases and J lost 2; bases outside the gene matches: 4. CDR3 DNA: TGTGCCAGCAGCCAAGAGGCGACAGGGACCTACGAGCAGTACTTC. Translating it yields CASSQEATGTYEQYF.

The CDR3 bases are TGTGCCAGCAGCACACGGACAGGGAGGCTATTCTTT. This translates into CASSTRTGRLFF. The V call is TRBV7-2, the J call TRBJ1-1; 8 nucleotides match TRBD1. The CDR3 is 12 amino acids. Germline V gene sequence: CDR1 SGHTA, CDR2 FQGNSA. Trimming cost V 5 bases and J 14 bases; bases outside gene matches: 10.

This chain connects TRBV5-1 to TRBJ1-1; D is perhaps TRBD1 (6 bases). This CDR3 has 16 residues. Trimming took off 5 bases at V and 2 bases at J, with 19 bases between the two ends. Germline assignment: CDR1 SGHRS and CDR2 YFSETQ. The CDR3 sequence is CASSFDLQGANTEAFF. The CDR3 DNA reads TGCGCCAGCAGTTTCGACCTACAGGGCGCTAACACTGAAGCTTTCTTT.

The V gene is TRBV5-1, the J gene TRBJ1-2; a possible D gene is TRBD1 (5 bases). Trimming shortened V by 4 bases and J by 5 bases, and 15 bases separated the two germline ends. CDR1 and CDR2 from the germline V gene are SGHRS and YFSETQ. CDR3 length equals 14 residues. The CDR3 reads CASSLGGEWYGYTF. The CDR3 nucleotides read TGCGCCAGCAGCCTGGGAGGGGAGTGGTATGGCTACACCTTC.

The chain joins TRBV15 to TRBJ1-5; unclear D gene. This CDR3 is 12 amino acids long. V shed 2 bases and J shed 6 bases, with 5 bases lying between them. Germline values: CDR1 LNHNV, CDR2 YYDKDF (reference sequence). CDR3 residues: CATSRPPQPQHF. Written as DNA, the CDR3 is TGTGCCACCAGCAGACCGCCTCAGCCCCAGCATTTT.

The chain is built from TRBV2 and TRBJ1-1, with a weak D call TRBD1 (5 bases). Trimming left V 6 bases short and J 4 bases short, with 12 bases between. Per germline, CDR1 SNHLY and CDR2 FYNNEI. This CDR3 has 13 residues. CDR3 sequence (DNA): TGTGCCAGCAGGGTACGAGGGGCCACTGAAGCTTTCTTT. This translates into CASRVRGATEAFF.

The chain links TRBV5-4 to TRBJ1-1; D remains unclear. There are 12 residues in the CDR3. Germline assignment: CDR1 SGHNT and CDR2 YYREEE (reference sequence). Between the trimmed V and J ends, which lost 3 bases and 3 bases, there was a span of 6 bases. CDR3 in amino acids: CASSYDHTEAFF. CDR3 nucleotide sequence: TGTGCCAGCAGCTACGACCACACTGAAGCTTTCTTT.

The chain carries TRBV4-1 and TRBJ1-5; D gene uncertain. CDR1 and CDR2 from the germline V gene are MGHRA and YSYEKL. The CDR3 has 13 amino acids. Between the trimmed V and J ends, which lost 1 base and 5 bases, there was a span of 6 bases. CDR3 protein: CASSQVVHQPQHF. For the CDR3, the DNA is TGCGCCAGCAGCCAAGTGGTCCATCAGCCCCAGCATTTT.

The V call is TRBV5-4, the J call TRBJ2-7; TRBD2 might be the D (5 bases). This CDR3 is built from 14 residues. Per germline, CDR1 SGHNT and CDR2 YYREEE (reference sequence). Trimming pared 4 bases from V and 3 bases from J, leaving 14 bases between. CDR3 sequence reads: CASSAQLGFYEQYF. DNA for the CDR3: TGTGCCAGCAGCGCCCAACTAGGTTTCTACGAGCAGTACTTC.